Below, 10 T cell receptor beta chains from the same sample are listed, as sequenced in a study of blood T cell repertoires in COVID-19. Some clones are missing from TCRdb's copy, which holds only in-frame ones; the method was immunoSEQ multiplex PCR. Counted here are approximately 190,000 clones, about 81% occurring once; the ten biggest clones make up around 15%. Sequenced: peripheral blood. The receptors stem from a man aged 25-45 years with active or convalescent COVID-19.

This chain's CDR3 is CAISESRGYTF. CDR3 in DNA: TGTGCCATCAGTGAGTCCAGGGGTTACACCTTC. The gene calls are TRBV10-3 and TRBJ1-2; weak D call: TRBD1 (6 bases). Germline V gene lookup returns CDR1 ENHRY and CDR2 SYGVKD. This CDR3 has 11 residues. V was clipped by 0 bases and J by 11 bases, with 7 bases between them.

This chain links TRBV21-1 with TRBJ2-1; TRBD2, the table's D call, lacks a check against the DNA. TRBV21-1 is a listed pseudogene. This CDR3 comprises 17 residues. CDR3 loop: CASSKIPGFSGICEQFF. Written as DNA, the CDR3 is TGTGCCAGCAGCAAAATCCCCGGGTTTAGCGGGATTTGTGAGCAGTTCTTC.

This clone was detected a few times. The J gene is TRBJ1-1, the V gene TRBV11-2; 8 bases are shared with TRBD1. Germline CDR1 SGHAT, CDR2 FQNNGV. The CDR3 runs to 14 residues. V gave up 5 bases and J gave up 7 bases; unmatched junction bases: 9. The CDR3, as DNA: TGTGCCAGCAGCCCAGGACAGGGCTGGGGTGAAGCTTTCTTT. Translating it yields CASSPGQGWGEAFF.

This chain joins TRBV11-3 and TRBJ1-1; the D gene is possibly TRBD1 (6 bases). CDR3 length: 16 residues. Germline V lookup: CDR1 SGHNT, CDR2 YENEEA. Trimming pared 0 bases from V and 1 base from J, leaving 12 bases between. The CDR3 loop reads CASSLDGGGQNTEAFF. CDR3 DNA sequence: TGTGCCAGCAGCTTAGATGGGGGGGGACAGAACACTGAAGCTTTCTTT.

The chain has TRBV20-1 and TRBJ2-3; possible D gene TRBD2, 6 bases. This CDR3 is built from 17 residues. V shed 3 bases and J shed 0 bases, with 19 bases lying between them. Germline assignment: CDR1 DFQATT and CDR2 SNEGSKA (reference sequence). The CDR3 region is CSASPPAGITSTDTQYF. The CDR3 nucleotides are TGCAGTGCTAGTCCCCCCGCGGGGATTACTAGCACAGATACGCAGTATTTT.

The CDR3 spells CASSPNRVGSYEQYV. The CDR3 nucleotides read TGTGCCAGCAGCCCGAACAGGGTAGGGTCCTACGAGCAGTACGTC. V gene TRBV11-2 combines with J gene TRBJ2-7; tentative D call: TRBD1 (6 bases). V lost 5 bases and J lost 1, with 15 bases in between. CDR1 and CDR2 (germline): SGHAT, FQNNGV. This CDR3 comprises 15 residues.

The gene calls are TRBV10-3 and TRBJ1-5; D is perhaps TRBD1 (5 bases). CDR3 size: 13 residues. CDR1 is ENHRY, CDR2 SYGVKD, per germline. Trimming took 6 bases from V and 5 from J, leaving 11 bases between them. This chain's CDR3 is CAISSGEYQPQHF. Here the CDR3 DNA reads TGTGCCATCAGCTCGGGGGAATATCAGCCCCAGCATTTT.

This clone was observed a few times. The V gene is TRBV28, the J gene TRBJ1-1; D is ambiguous. Germline V gene sequence: CDR1 MDHEN, CDR2 SYDVKM. CDR3 size: 12 residues. Trimming left V 2 bases short and J 10 bases short, with 11 bases between. The CDR3 reads CASSLKAGIAFF. The CDR3, as DNA: TGTGCCAGCAGTTTAAAAGCGGGCATAGCTTTCTTT.

This chain connects TRBV4-1 to TRBJ2-1; D is undetermined. Germline CDR1 and CDR2: MGHRA and YSYEKL. V was pared by 2 bases and J by 3 bases, with 11 bases between. CDR3 length: 15 amino acids. In nucleotides, the CDR3 is TGCGCCAGCAGCCAACTGCTATACCGCTACAATGAGCAGTTCTTC. Residues: CASSQLLYRYNEQFF.

The CDR3 loop is CASSISAAGGEETQYF. The CDR3 DNA reads TGTGCCAGTAGTATAAGCGCAGCGGGGGGGGAAGAGACCCAGTACTTC. The chain employs TRBV19 and TRBJ2-5, with 10 positions matching TRBD2. The CDR3 extends over 16 amino acids. The V gene's germline CDR1 is LNHDA and CDR2 SQIVND (reference sequence). With 2 bases clipped from V and 3 bases from J, the junction kept 6 bases outside the gene matches.